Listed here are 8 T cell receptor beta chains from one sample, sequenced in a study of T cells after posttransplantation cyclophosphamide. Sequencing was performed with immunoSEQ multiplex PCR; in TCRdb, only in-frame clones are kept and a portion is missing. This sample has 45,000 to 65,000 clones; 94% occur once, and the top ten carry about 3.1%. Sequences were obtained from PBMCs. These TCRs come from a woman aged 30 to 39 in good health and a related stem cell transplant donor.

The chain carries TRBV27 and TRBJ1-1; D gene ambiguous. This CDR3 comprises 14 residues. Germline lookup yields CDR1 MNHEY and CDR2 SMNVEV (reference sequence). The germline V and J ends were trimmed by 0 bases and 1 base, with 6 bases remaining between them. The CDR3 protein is CASSLSGRNTEAFF. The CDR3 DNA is TGTGCCAGCAGTTTATCTGGGCGGAACACTGAAGCTTTCTTT.

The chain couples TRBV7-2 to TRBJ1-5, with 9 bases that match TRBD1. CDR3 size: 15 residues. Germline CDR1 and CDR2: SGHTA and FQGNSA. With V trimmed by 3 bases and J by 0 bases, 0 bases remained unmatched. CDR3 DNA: TGTGCCAGCAGCTTGGACAGGGGTAGCAATCAGCCCCAGCATTTT. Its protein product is CASSLDRGSNQPQHF.

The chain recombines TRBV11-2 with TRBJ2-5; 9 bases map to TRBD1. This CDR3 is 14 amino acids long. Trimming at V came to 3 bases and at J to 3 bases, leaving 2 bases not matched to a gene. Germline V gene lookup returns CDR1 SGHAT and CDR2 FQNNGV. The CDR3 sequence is CASSFGQGKETQYF. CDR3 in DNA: TGTGCCAGCAGCTTCGGACAGGGGAAAGAGACCCAGTACTTC.

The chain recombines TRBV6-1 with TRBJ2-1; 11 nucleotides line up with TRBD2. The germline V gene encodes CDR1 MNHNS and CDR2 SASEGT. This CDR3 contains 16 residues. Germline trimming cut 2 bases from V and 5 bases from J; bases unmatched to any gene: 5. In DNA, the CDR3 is TGTGCCAGCAGTGAACTCCAGACTAGCGGGGACAATGAGCAGTTCTTC. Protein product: CASSELQTSGDNEQFF.

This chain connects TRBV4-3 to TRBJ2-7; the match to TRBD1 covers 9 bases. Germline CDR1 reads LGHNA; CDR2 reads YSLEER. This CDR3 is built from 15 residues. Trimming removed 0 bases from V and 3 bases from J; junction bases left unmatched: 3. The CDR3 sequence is CASSQETGGYYEQYF. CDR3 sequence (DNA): TGCGCCAGCAGCCAAGAGACAGGGGGATACTACGAGCAGTACTTC.

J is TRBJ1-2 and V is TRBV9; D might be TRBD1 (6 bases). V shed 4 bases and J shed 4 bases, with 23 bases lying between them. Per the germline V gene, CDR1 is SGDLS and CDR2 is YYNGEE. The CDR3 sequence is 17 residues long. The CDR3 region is CASSRWGTTIERYGYTF. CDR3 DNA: TGTGCCAGCAGCCGATGGGGGACAACGATAGAGCGCTATGGCTACACCTTC.

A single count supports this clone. The CDR3 protein is CAIGRGSLGYTF. The CDR3 DNA is TGTGCCATCGGGAGGGGTTCCCTTGGCTACACCTTC. The V gene is TRBV10-3, the J gene TRBJ1-2; maybe TRBD1 (5 bases). V was clipped by 8 bases and J by 7 bases, with 14 bases between them. The germline CDR1 and CDR2 sequences are ENHRY and SYGVKD. The CDR3 contains 12 residues.

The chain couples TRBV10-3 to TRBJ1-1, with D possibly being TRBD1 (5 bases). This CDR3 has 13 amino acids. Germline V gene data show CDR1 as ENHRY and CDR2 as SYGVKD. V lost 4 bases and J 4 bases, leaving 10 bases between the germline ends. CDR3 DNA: TGTGCCATCAGTGTTCCAGGGATCACTGAAGCTTTCTTT. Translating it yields CAISVPGITEAFF.